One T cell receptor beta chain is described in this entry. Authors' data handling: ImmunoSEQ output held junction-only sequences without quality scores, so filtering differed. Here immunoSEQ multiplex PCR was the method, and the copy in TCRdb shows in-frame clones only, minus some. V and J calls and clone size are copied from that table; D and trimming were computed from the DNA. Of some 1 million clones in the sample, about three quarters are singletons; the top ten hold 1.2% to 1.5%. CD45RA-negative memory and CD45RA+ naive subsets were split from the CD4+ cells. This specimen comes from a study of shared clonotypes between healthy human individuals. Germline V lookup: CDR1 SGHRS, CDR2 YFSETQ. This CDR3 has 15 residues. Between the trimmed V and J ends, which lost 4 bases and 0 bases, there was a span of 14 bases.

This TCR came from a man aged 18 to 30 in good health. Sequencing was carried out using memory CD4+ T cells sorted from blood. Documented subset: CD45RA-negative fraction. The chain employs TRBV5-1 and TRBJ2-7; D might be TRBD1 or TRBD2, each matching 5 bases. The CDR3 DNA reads TGCGCCAGCAGCGCCAGAGGGGCCACCTCCTACGAGCAGTACTTC. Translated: CASSARGATSYEQYF.